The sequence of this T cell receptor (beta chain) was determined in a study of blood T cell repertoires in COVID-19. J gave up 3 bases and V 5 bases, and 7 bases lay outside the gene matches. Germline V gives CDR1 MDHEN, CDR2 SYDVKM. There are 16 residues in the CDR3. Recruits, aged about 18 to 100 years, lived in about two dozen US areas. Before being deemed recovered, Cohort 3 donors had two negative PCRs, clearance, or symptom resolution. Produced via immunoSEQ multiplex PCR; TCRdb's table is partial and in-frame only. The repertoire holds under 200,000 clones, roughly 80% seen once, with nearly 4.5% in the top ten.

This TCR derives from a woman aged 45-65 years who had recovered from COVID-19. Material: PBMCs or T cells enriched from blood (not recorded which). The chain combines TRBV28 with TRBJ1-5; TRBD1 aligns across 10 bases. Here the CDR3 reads CASSRDRGPFNQPQHF. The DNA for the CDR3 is TGTGCCAGCAGTCGTGACAGGGGGCCCTTCAATCAGCCCCAGCATTTT.